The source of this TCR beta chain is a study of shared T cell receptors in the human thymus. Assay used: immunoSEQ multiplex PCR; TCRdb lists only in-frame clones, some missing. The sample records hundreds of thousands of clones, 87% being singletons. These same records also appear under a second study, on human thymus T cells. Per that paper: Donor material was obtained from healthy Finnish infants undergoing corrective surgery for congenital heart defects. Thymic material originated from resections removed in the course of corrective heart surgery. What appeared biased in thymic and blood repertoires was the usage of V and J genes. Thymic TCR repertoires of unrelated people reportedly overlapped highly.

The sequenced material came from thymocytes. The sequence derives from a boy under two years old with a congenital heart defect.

The CDR3 reads CASSVTEFYGYTF. CDR3 coding DNA: TGTGCCAGCAGCGTTACGGAGTTCTATGGCTACACCTTC. The chain recombines TRBV5-4 with TRBJ1-2, with no clear D. Per the germline V gene, CDR1 is SGHNT and CDR2 is YYREEE (reference sequence). The CDR3 has 13 residues. V lost 4 bases and J 4 bases, leaving 11 bases between the germline ends.